Listed here are 18 T cell receptor beta chains from one sample, sequenced in a study of Graves' ophthalmopathy and Graves' hyperthyroidism. The TCR beta CDR3 regions underwent amplification from RNA transcripts. HTBI primers were employed in first-round RT-PCR, then a second-round multiplex PCR followed. TCRdb analysed the multiplex PCR reads with MiXCR anew, one entry per CDR3 protein. The sample lists 300,000 to 400,000 distinct CDR3 sequences, about a sixth seen once, with 10% to 15% in the top ten. The specimen sequenced was peripheral blood. The receptors stem from an adult man with Graves' ophthalmopathy.

In its sample, this clonotype was seen many times. The chain is built from TRBV2 and TRBJ2-7; TRBD2 matches at 10 bases. J gave up 6 bases and V 6 bases, and 11 bases lay outside the gene matches. The CDR3 runs 15 residues. The germline gives CDR1 SNHLY, CDR2 FYNNEI. DNA for the CDR3: TGTGCCAGCAGGGCCGAGCGGGGGGGCATTCGCGAGCAGTACTTC. Protein product: CASRAERGGIREQYF.

This clonotype has ten or more counts. This sequence joins TRBV11-2 and TRBJ2-2; D might be TRBD2 (6 bases). V was shortened by 5 bases and J by 0 bases, with 7 bases between the two germline ends. Germline values: CDR1 SGHAT, CDR2 FQNNGV. This CDR3 is 14 amino acids long. The CDR3 here is CASSPGANTGELFF. As DNA, the CDR3 is TGTGCCAGCAGCCCGGGAGCGAACACCGGGGAGCTGTTTTTT.

This clonotype was seen many times. The chain uses TRBV24-1 and TRBJ1-1; D is possibly TRBD1 (6 bases). CDR3 length: 15 amino acids. Germline-derived CDR1 and CDR2 are KGHDR and SFDVKD. With 3 bases removed from V and 1 base from J, the gap between germline ends came to 11 bases. The CDR3: CATSDNRAPNTEAFF. CDR3 in DNA: TGTGCCACCAGTGATAACAGGGCTCCGAACACTGAAGCTTTCTTT.

The chain recombines TRBV30 with TRBJ1-1; D gene ambiguous. V shed 1 base and J shed 4 bases, with 10 bases lying between them. Germline V gene lookup returns CDR1 GTSNPN and CDR2 SVGIG (reference sequence). The CDR3 totals 13 residues. Here the CDR3 reads CAWSDRVGTEAFF. CDR3 DNA sequence: TGTGCCTGGAGTGACCGAGTGGGCACTGAAGCTTTCTTT.

This clonotype has at least ten counts. This sequence joins TRBV19 and TRBJ2-7; D possibly corresponds to TRBD1 (6 bases). This CDR3 region has 14 residues. V lost 6 bases and J lost 5, with 17 bases in between. Germline lookup yields CDR1 LNHDA and CDR2 SQIVND (reference sequence). CDR3 in DNA: TGTGCCAGTAGCCCGGACAGCGGCGCCCACGAGCAGTACTTC. Translating it yields CASSPDSGAHEQYF.

There are many counts of this clonotype. V usage is TRBV12-3 or TRBV12-4 and J usage is TRBJ2-7; D remains unclear. The CDR3 contains 14 residues. Trimming stripped 1 base from V and 1 base from J, with 8 bases between. Written as DNA, the CDR3 is TGTGCCAGCAGTTTAGTACCCCATTCCTACGAGCAGTACTTC. Translated, it gives CASSLVPHSYEQYF.

This clonotype appeared many times. The gene calls are TRBV6-5 and TRBJ1-1, with no clear D. Germline CDR1 and CDR2: MNHEY and SVGAGI. V was shortened by 2 bases and J by 5 bases, with 6 bases between the two germline ends. This CDR3 is 12 amino acids long. The CDR3 reads CASSYQSTEAFF. DNA of the CDR3: TGTGCCAGCAGTTACCAGAGTACTGAAGCTTTCTTT.

This clonotype came up many times. This rearrangement joins TRBV12-3 or TRBV12-4 to TRBJ2-7; D is possibly TRBD1 or TRBD2 (6 bases each). V dropped 5 bases and J dropped 3 bases, with 17 bases sitting between them. The CDR3 is 15 residues long. The CDR3 DNA follows: TGTGCCAGCAGTCAGGCGGCACAGGGACTCTACGAGCAGTACTTC. Residues: CASSQAAQGLYEQYF.

This clonotype has ten or more counts. This may be a read error: a much more frequent sequence differs by one nucleotide. The V gene is TRBV5-5, the J gene TRBJ2-7; 11 nucleotides align to TRBD1. V lost 7 bases and J lost 3; bases outside the gene matches: 9. The CDR3 extends over 15 amino acids. Germline CDR1 and CDR2: SGHKS and YYEKEE (reference sequence). The CDR3 region is CASSGGDRGYYEQYF. The CDR3 region has the DNA TGTGCCAGCTCGGGGGGGGACAGGGGGTACTACGAGCAGTACTTC.

At least ten counts were recorded for this clonotype. J is TRBJ1-1 and V is TRBV7-2, with D uncertain. The CDR3 has 12 amino acids. V lost 1 base, J lost 11 bases, and 11 bases lay in between. CDR1 and CDR2 from the germline V gene are SGHTA and FQGNSA. The CDR3 DNA is TGTGCCAGCAGCTTAGAAAGGAGGAAGGCTTTCTTT. Amino acids: CASSLERRKAFF.

This chain joins TRBV29-1 and TRBJ2-7, with TRBD1 matching over 11 bases. CDR1 and CDR2 from the germline V gene are SQVTM and ANQGSEA. Unmatched junction bases numbered 2, after V lost 6 bases and J lost 4 bases. The CDR3 has 12 residues. The CDR3 DNA follows: TGCAGCGTCGGGACAGGGGGGTACGAGCAGTACTTC. This translates into CSVGTGGYEQYF.

In regard to this clonotype: One base away lies a much larger clone, so this may be a sequencing read error. V gene TRBV10-3 combines with J gene TRBJ2-7; D is perhaps TRBD1 or TRBD2 (5 bases each). Germline CDR1 reads ENHRY; CDR2 reads SYGVKD. CDR3 size: 15 residues. V was trimmed by 8 bases and J by 2 bases, leaving 19 bases between them. CDR3 residues: CAIGQPGRRTYEQYF. Written as DNA, the CDR3 is TGTGCCATCGGGCAACCGGGACGGCGAACCTACGAGCAGTACTTC.

CDR3 amino acids: CASGFGFRTFF. Here the CDR3 DNA reads TGTGCCAGCGGCTTTGGGTTTCGGACTTTCTTT. This chain connects TRBV6-1 to TRBJ1-1; no firm D call. Germline V gives CDR1 MNHNS, CDR2 SASEGT. The CDR3 has 11 residues. V lost 8 bases and J lost 12, with 16 bases in between.

The table lists this clonotype with many counts. The chain links TRBV10-1 to TRBJ1-2, with D unclear. Per the germline V gene, CDR1 is WNHNN and CDR2 is SYGVQD (reference sequence). The CDR3 is 11 amino acids. V dropped 3 bases and J dropped 6 bases, with 5 bases sitting between them. In DNA form, the CDR3 reads TGCGCCAGCAGTGACGGGAATGGCTACACCTTC. Protein: CASSDGNGYTF.

This clonotype was recorded many times. CDR3 bases: TGTGCCAGCAGTGCGAAGACAGGGATGAACACTGAAGCTTTCTTT. Translating gives CASSAKTGMNTEAFF. V gene TRBV6-1 combines with J gene TRBJ1-1, with TRBD1 identical over 7 bases. Germline CDR1 and CDR2: MNHNS and SASEGT. The trim removed 4 bases at V and 0 bases at J, leaving 5 bases unmatched. This CDR3 region has 15 residues.

There are many counts of this clonotype. The chain carries TRBV28 and TRBJ2-7; 9 nucleotides align to TRBD1. With V trimmed by 5 bases and J by 4 bases, 6 bases remained unmatched. Germline CDR1 and CDR2: MDHEN and SYDVKM. The CDR3 is made up of 14 amino acids. The CDR3: CASSHDRGEYEQYF. The CDR3 coding sequence is TGTGCCAGCAGTCACGACAGGGGGGAGTACGAGCAGTACTTC. Combining the CDR3 with reference TRBV28 and TRBJ2-7 gives the whole variable domain DVKVTQSSRYLVKRTGEKVFLECVQDMDHENMFWYRQDPGLGLRLIYFSYDVKMKEKGDIPEGYSVSREKKERFSLILESASTNQTSMYLCASSHDRGEYEQYFGPGTRLTVT.

This clonotype was detected ten times or more. V and J are TRBV3-1 and TRBJ1-2; D unresolved. Germline V gene lookup returns CDR1 LGHDT and CDR2 YNNKEL (reference sequence). The CDR3 has 11 residues. Trimming removed 1 base at V and 7 bases at J, with 4 bases between. CDR3 nucleotides: TGTGCCAGCAGCCAAGGTTCTGGCTACACCTTC. Translated: CASSQGSGYTF. The full variable domain, in which reference TRBV3-1 and TRBJ1-2 provide the parts outside the CDR3, is DTAVSQTPKYLVTQMGNDKSIKCEQNLGHDTMYWYKQDSKKFLKIMFSYNNKELIINETVPNRFSPKSPDKAHLNLHINSLELGDSAVYFCASSQGSGYTFGSGTRLTVV.

This clonotype was counted at least ten times. V is TRBV18 and J is TRBJ1-5; maybe TRBD1 (6 bases). CDR3 length: 16 amino acids. V was trimmed by 5 bases and J by 0 bases, leaving 14 bases between them. Germline CDR1 and CDR2: KGHSH and LQKENI. In DNA form, the CDR3 reads TGTGCCAGCTCATCCGGGACACCGAATAGCAATCAGCCCCAGCATTTT. Its translation is CASSSGTPNSNQPQHF.